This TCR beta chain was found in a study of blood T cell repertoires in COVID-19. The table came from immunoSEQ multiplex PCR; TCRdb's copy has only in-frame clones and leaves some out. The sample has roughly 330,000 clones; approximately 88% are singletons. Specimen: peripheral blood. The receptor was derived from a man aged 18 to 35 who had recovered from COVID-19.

The CDR3 reads CASSSRQDYNSPLHF. Here the CDR3 DNA reads TGTGCCAGCAGCTCAAGACAGGATTATAATTCACCCCTCCACTTT. The rearrangement links TRBV9 to TRBJ1-6; TRBD1 is a possible D gene (6 bases). Trimming pared 4 bases from V and 4 bases from J, leaving 12 bases between. The V gene's germline CDR1 is SGDLS and CDR2 YYNGEE. This CDR3 comprises 15 residues.